Following are 22 T cell receptor beta chains from one sample sequenced in a study of shared clonotypes between healthy human individuals. TCRdb's copy holds only in-frame clones and misses some; the assay was immunoSEQ multiplex PCR. The sample records about 1.1 million clones, approximately 80% being singletons. The source material was memory CD4+ T cells from PBMCs. The subset was: CD45RA-negative fraction. These receptor sequences come from a man aged 18 to 30 in good health. Some clones in this sample may be carry-over from other donors' samples.

The V and J genes are TRBV7-9 and TRBJ2-1, with 7 bases fitting TRBD2. With V trimmed by 11 bases and J by 8 bases, 9 bases remained unmatched. The CDR3 is made up of 12 amino acids. Germline CDR1 reads SEHNR; CDR2 reads FQNEAQ (reference sequence). Written as DNA, the CDR3 is TGTGCCGGGGGAAAGGGAGGGGATGAGCAGTTCTTC. It translates to CAGGKGGDEQFF.

This clone was detected once. The chain employs TRBV5-4 and TRBJ2-2; 7 positions agree with TRBD1. Per germline, CDR1 SGHNT and CDR2 YYREEE (reference sequence). This CDR3 has 15 amino acids. V dropped 4 bases and J dropped 2; count of bases not matched to a gene: 5. The CDR3 reads CASSQDRLNTGELFF. The CDR3 coding sequence is TGTGCCAGCAGCCAGGACAGGCTTAACACCGGGGAGCTGTTTTTT. The variable domain in full, completed from reference TRBV5-4 and TRBJ2-2, reads ETGVTQSPTHLIKTRGQQVTLRCSSQSGHNTVSWYQQALGQGPQFIFQYYREEENGRGNFPPRFSGLQFPNYSSELNVNALELDDSALYLCASSQDRLNTGELFFGEGSRLTVL.

This chain links TRBV28 with TRBJ2-7; 12 bases line up with TRBD2. Germline CDR1 is MDHEN and CDR2 is SYDVKM. This CDR3 region has 16 residues. The ends lost 6 bases at V and 10 bases at J; junction bases unmatched: 16. CDR3 in amino acids: CASSDPGGPGLAGQYF. In nucleotides, the CDR3 is TGTGCCAGCAGCGACCCCGGGGGCCCGGGACTAGCGGGTCAGTACTTC. The whole variable domain, remainder taken from reference TRBV28 and TRBJ2-7, is DVKVTQSSRYLVKRTGEKVFLECVQDMDHENMFWYRQDPGLGLRLIYFSYDVKMKEKGDIPEGYSVSREKKERFSLILESASTNQTSMYLCASSDPGGPGLAGQYFGPGTRLTVT.

Concerning this clone itself: Other nucleotide sequences from this sample produce the same CDR3. This CDR3 is CASGLGGQETQYF. CDR3 in DNA: TGTGCTAGTGGTTTAGGGGGGCAAGAGACCCAGTACTTC. The chain employs TRBV12-5 and TRBJ2-5, with D tentatively TRBD1 or TRBD2 (6 bases each). The V and J ends lost 3 bases and 2 bases respectively, with 7 bases between them. Germline V CDR1 and CDR2: LGHNT, FRNRAP. The CDR3 spans 13 residues.

The chain carries TRBV19 and TRBJ2-1, with TRBD2 as a possible D gene (6 bases). The CDR3 loop spans 17 amino acids. Trimming left V 3 bases short and J 0 bases short, with 15 bases between. From germline, CDR1 is LNHDA and CDR2 SQIVND (reference sequence). The CDR3: CASSIRGLAYSYNEQFF. Written as DNA, the CDR3 is TGTGCCAGTAGTATTCGAGGGCTAGCGTACTCCTACAATGAGCAGTTCTTC.

This clone occurred a few times. A much larger clone sits a single nucleotide away, making a read error possible. V is TRBV5-5 and J is TRBJ1-1; D unresolved. The CDR3 extends over 15 amino acids. Germline lookup yields CDR1 SGHKS and CDR2 YYEKEE (reference sequence). The CDR3 bases are TGCGCCAGCAGCCAAGTGGGCAGTCACCCCGCTGAAGCTTTCTTT. It encodes CASSQVGSHPAEAFF.

This clone has just a few counts. V and J are TRBV6-6 and TRBJ2-1; no clear D. The CDR3 length is 13 residues. Per the germline V gene, CDR1 is MNHNY and CDR2 is SVGAGI (reference sequence). V lost 5 bases and J lost 6, with 11 bases in between. CDR3 in DNA: TGTGCCAGCAGTCTTGGCAGGTTCAATGAGCAGTTCTTC. Translation gives CASSLGRFNEQFF.

This sequence joins TRBV28 and TRBJ1-5; D gene unclear. CDR1 is MDHEN and CDR2 is SYDVKM in the germline V gene. The V end lost 3 bases, the J end lost 7 bases, and 13 bases lay between the germline ends. This CDR3 has 14 residues. The CDR3 bases are TGTGCCAGCAGTTTGCGGGGAATCAAGCAGCCCCAGCATTTT. This sequence encodes CASSLRGIKQPQHF.

The chain couples TRBV19 to TRBJ1-5; 10 nucleotides match TRBD1. CDR3 size: 13 residues. Germline trimming cut 10 bases from V and 5 bases from J; bases unmatched to any gene: 5. The V gene's germline CDR1 is LNHDA and CDR2 SQIVND (reference sequence). CDR3 loop: CATRDRGYQPQHF. The CDR3 DNA reads as TGTGCCACCCGGGACAGGGGTTATCAGCCCCAGCATTTT.

As regards this clone: This specimen includes other DNA sequences encoding the same CDR3. The gene calls are TRBV18 and TRBJ2-2; no reliable D call. In germline, CDR1 is KGHSH, CDR2 LQKENI. The CDR3 has 14 residues. V was pared by 3 bases and J by 0 bases, with 5 bases between. The CDR3, as DNA: TGTGCCAGCTCACCGAGTCCGAACACCGGGGAGCTGTTTTTT. Amino acid sequence: CASSPSPNTGELFF.

V gene TRBV7-9 combines with J gene TRBJ1-2, with D hard to call. Trimming cost V 5 bases and J 3 bases, with 25 bases left between them. CDR3 length: 18 amino acids. Per germline, CDR1 SEHNR and CDR2 FQNEAQ (reference sequence). The chain's CDR3 is CASSKWAVGARRHYGYTF. CDR3 nucleotides: TGTGCCAGCAGCAAATGGGCCGTGGGCGCCAGACGCCACTATGGCTACACCTTC.

The J gene is TRBJ2-2, the V gene TRBV28; unclear D gene. CDR1 and CDR2 (germline): MDHEN, SYDVKM. CDR3 size: 15 residues. Trimming pared 3 bases from V and 6 bases from J, leaving 14 bases between. The CDR3 protein is CASSFPPSRAGELFF. In nucleotides, the CDR3 is TGTGCCAGCAGTTTCCCCCCCTCCCGGGCCGGGGAGCTGTTTTTT.

The V and J genes are TRBV19 and TRBJ1-5, with D unresolved. This CDR3 has 14 residues. CDR1 and CDR2 from the germline V gene are LNHDA and SQIVND (reference sequence). V dropped 4 bases and J dropped 4 bases, with 11 bases sitting between them. The CDR3 protein is CASSTPRGNQPQHF. The DNA for the CDR3 is TGTGCCAGTAGTACCCCCCGGGGTAATCAGCCCCAGCATTTT. The entire variable domain, with the rest obtained from reference TRBV19 and TRBJ1-5, is as follows: DGGITQSPKYLFRKEGQNVTLSCEQNLNHDAMYWYRQDPGQGLRLIYYSQIVNDFQKGDIAEGYSVSREKKESFPLTVTSAQKNPTAFYLCASSTPRGNQPQHFGDGTRLSIL.

The chain carries TRBV10-3 and TRBJ1-5; 10 bases line up with TRBD1. This CDR3 region has 14 residues. V gave up 8 bases and J gave up 4 bases; unmatched junction bases: 5. Germline loops: CDR1 ENHRY, CDR2 SYGVKD. The DNA of the CDR3 is TGTGCCATCCAGGGACAGGGGACGAATCAGCCCCAGCATTTT. Encoded protein: CAIQGQGTNQPQHF.

This clone came up once. The rearrangement uses TRBV29-1 and TRBJ2-3, with D unresolved. This CDR3 spans 13 amino acids. Looked up from germline, CDR1 is SQVTM and CDR2 is ANQGSEA. V dropped 7 bases and J dropped 0 bases, with 11 bases sitting between them. The CDR3 region has the DNA TGCAGCGGCTTGATTGTTAGCACAGATACGCAGTATTTT. It encodes CSGLIVSTDTQYF.

This chain uses TRBV28 with TRBJ1-3; weak D call: TRBD1 (6 bases). V lost 4 bases and J lost 5, with 18 bases in between. Per germline, CDR1 MDHEN and CDR2 SYDVKM. The CDR3 runs to 16 residues. The CDR3 spells CASSSQDSQGRNTIYF. The CDR3 DNA sequence: TGTGCCAGCAGTTCGCAGGACAGCCAAGGACGAAACACCATATATTTT.

This chain uses TRBV10-3 with TRBJ2-7; 10 nucleotides line up with TRBD2. With 0 bases clipped from V and 5 bases from J, the junction kept 7 bases outside the gene matches. The germline V gene has CDR1 ENHRY and CDR2 SYGVKD. The CDR3 has 16 amino acids. The CDR3 protein is CAISESLAGGSDEQYF. CDR3 in DNA: TGTGCCATCAGTGAGTCTTTAGCGGGAGGCAGCGACGAGCAGTACTTC.

To note about this clone: Other DNA variants within this sample encode the same CDR3. The V gene is TRBV7-2, the J gene TRBJ2-2; 10 bases agree with TRBD1. The CDR3 loop spans 15 amino acids. CDR1 and CDR2 from the germline V gene are SGHTA and FQGNSA. V trimming: 5 bases; J trimming: 5 bases; junction bases outside the gene matches: 5. CDR3 region: CASSLTGGVTGELFF. CDR3 in DNA: TGTGCCAGCAGCCTGACAGGGGGCGTGACCGGGGAGCTGTTTTTT.

V gene TRBV28 combines with J gene TRBJ1-3; no clear D. The length of the CDR3 is 16 residues. Trimming cost V 1 base and J 0 bases, with 10 bases left between them. Germline V gene lookup returns CDR1 MDHEN and CDR2 SYDVKM. The CDR3, as DNA: TGTGCCAGCAGTTTATATGGCTCTTACTCTGGAAACACCATATATTTT. This encodes CASSLYGSYSGNTIYF. The variable domain in full, completed from reference TRBV28 and TRBJ1-3, reads DVKVTQSSRYLVKRTGEKVFLECVQDMDHENMFWYRQDPGLGLRLIYFSYDVKMKEKGDIPEGYSVSREKKERFSLILESASTNQTSMYLCASSLYGSYSGNTIYFGEGSWLTVV.

The chain has TRBV6-1 and TRBJ1-1; 8 positions agree with TRBD1. The germline gives CDR1 MNHNS, CDR2 SASEGT. V lost 4 bases to trimming and J lost 1 base; unmatched junction nucleotides: 8. This CDR3 comprises 16 residues. CDR3 amino acids: CASSASHRGRNTEAFF. The CDR3 DNA sequence: TGTGCCAGCAGTGCAAGCCACAGGGGGAGGAACACTGAAGCTTTCTTT.

V is TRBV27 and J is TRBJ2-1; weak D call: TRBD2 (6 bases). V lost 10 bases and J 2 bases, leaving 21 bases between the germline ends. The CDR3 sequence is 16 residues long. Germline CDR1 is MNHEY and CDR2 is SMNVEV (reference sequence). CDR3 loop: CATLISLAGTYNEQFF. The CDR3 DNA follows: TGTGCCACCCTCATTTCTTTGGCGGGAACCTACAATGAGCAGTTCTTC.

The J gene is TRBJ2-5, the V gene TRBV28; D call uncertain. The ends were cut back, 3 bases at V and 0 bases at J, with 14 bases in the middle. The length of the CDR3 is 16 residues. Germline CDR1 is MDHEN and CDR2 is SYDVKM. The CDR3 sequence: CASSFIGGSNQETQYF. CDR3 DNA sequence: TGTGCCAGCAGTTTTATCGGCGGCAGCAACCAAGAGACCCAGTACTTC.